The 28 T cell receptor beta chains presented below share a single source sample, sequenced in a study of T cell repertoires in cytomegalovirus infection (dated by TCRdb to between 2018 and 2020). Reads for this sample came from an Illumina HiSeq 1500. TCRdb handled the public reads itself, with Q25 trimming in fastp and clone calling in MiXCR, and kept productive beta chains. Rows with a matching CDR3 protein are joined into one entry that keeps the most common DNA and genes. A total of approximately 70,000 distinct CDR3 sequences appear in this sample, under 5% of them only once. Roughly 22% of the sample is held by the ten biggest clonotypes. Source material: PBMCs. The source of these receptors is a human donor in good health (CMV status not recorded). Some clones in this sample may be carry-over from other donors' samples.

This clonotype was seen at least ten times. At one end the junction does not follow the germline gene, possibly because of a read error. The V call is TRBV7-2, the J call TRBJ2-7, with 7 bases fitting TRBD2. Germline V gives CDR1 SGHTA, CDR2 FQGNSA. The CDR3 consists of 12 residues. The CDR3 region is CASSLLAGDSNF. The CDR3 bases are TGTGCCAGCAGCTTATTGGCGGGGGACTCCAACTTC.

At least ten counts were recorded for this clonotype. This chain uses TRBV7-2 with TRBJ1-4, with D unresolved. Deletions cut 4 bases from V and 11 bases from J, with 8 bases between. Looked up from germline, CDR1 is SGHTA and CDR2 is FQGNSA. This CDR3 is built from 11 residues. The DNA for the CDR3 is TGTGCCAGCAGCTCGGGTGTGAAACTGTTTTTT. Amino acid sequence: CASSSGVKLFF.

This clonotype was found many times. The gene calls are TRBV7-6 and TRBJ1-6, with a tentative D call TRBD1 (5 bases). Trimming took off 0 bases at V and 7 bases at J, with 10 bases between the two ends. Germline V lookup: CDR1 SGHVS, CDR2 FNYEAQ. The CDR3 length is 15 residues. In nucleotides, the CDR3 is TGTGCCAGCAGCTTAGCGGCAGGGAGCAATTCACCCCTCCACTTT. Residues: CASSLAAGSNSPLHF.

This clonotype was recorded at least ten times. The CDR3 is CASSLAMTNQPQHF. DNA for the CDR3: TGTGCCAGCAGCTTAGCGATGACGAATCAGCCCCAGCATTTT. The chain joins TRBV7-8 to TRBJ1-5; D is unclear. The length of the CDR3 is 14 residues. Germline assignment: CDR1 SGHVS and CDR2 FQNEAQ. Deletions cut 0 bases from V and 4 bases from J, with 7 bases between.

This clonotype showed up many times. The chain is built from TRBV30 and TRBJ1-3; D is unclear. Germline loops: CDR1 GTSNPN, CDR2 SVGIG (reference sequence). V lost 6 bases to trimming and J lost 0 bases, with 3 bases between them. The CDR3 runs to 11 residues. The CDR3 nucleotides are TGTGCCTGCAGCTCTGGAAACACCATATATTTT. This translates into CACSSGNTIYF.

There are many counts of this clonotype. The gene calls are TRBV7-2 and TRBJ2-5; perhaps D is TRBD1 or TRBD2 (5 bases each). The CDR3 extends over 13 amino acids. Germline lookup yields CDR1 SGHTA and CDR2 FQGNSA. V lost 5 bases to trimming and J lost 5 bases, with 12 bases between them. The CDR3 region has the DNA TGTGCCAGCAGCCGGGGCCTTGGGGAGACCCAGTACTTC. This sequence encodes CASSRGLGETQYF.

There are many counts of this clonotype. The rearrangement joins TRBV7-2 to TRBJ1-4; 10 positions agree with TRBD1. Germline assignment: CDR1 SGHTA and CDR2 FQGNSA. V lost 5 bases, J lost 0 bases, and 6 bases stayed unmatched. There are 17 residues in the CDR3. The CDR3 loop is CASSLSGTGATNEKLFF. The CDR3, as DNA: TGTGCCAGCAGCCTCTCCGGGACAGGGGCAACTAATGAAAAACTGTTTTTT.

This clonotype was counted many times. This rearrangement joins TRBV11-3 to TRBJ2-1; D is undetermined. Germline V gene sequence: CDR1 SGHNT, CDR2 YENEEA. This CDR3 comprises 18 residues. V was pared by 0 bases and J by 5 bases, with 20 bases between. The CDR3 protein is CASSLDSERLRVHNEQFF. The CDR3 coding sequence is TGTGCCAGCAGCTTAGATTCGGAACGCCTTCGGGTTCACAATGAGCAGTTCTTC.

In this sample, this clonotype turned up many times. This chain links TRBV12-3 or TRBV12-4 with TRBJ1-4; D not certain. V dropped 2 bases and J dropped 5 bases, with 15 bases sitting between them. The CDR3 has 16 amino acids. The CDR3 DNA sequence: TGTGCCAGCAGTTTACGGTCCGGGCGGAAGAATGAAAAACTGTTTTTT. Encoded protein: CASSLRSGRKNEKLFF.

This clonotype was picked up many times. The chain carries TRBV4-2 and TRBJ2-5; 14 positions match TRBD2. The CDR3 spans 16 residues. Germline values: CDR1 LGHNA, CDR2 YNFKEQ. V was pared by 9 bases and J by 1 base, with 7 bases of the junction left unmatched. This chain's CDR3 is CASVTSGREVQETQYF. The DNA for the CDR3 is TGTGCCAGTGTGACTAGCGGGAGGGAGGTCCAAGAGACCCAGTACTTC.

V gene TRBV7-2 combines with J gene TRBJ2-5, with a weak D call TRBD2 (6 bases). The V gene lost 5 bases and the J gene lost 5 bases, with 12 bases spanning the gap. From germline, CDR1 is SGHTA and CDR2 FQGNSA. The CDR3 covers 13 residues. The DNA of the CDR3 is TGTGCCAGCAGCGACGTGACTAGGGAGACCCAGTACTTC. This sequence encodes CASSDVTRETQYF.

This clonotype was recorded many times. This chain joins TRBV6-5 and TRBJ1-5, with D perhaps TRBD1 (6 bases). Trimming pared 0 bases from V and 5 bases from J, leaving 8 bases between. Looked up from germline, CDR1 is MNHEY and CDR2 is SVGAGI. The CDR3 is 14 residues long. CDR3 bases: TGTGCCAGCAGTTACTCGGCAGGGGATCAGCCCCAGCATTTT. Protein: CASSYSAGDQPQHF.

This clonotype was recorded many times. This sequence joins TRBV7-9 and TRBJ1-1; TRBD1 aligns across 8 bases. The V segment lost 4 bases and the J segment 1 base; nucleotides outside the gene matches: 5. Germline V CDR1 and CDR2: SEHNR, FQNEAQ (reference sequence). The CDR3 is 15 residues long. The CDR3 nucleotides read TGTGCCAGCAGCTCTTGGACAGGGCCGAACACTGAAGCTTTCTTT. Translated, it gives CASSSWTGPNTEAFF.

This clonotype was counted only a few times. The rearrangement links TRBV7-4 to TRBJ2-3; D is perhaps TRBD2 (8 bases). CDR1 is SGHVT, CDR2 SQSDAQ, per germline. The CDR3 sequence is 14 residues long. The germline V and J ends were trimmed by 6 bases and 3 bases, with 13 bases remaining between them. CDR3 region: CASRVAGQTDTQYF. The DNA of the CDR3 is TGTGCCAGCAGAGTAGCGGGACAGACAGATACGCAGTATTTT.

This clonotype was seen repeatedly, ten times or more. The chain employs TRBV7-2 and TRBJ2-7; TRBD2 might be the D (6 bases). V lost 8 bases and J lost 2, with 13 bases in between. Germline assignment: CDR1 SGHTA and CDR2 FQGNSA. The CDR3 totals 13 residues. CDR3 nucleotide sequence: TGTGCCAGCGGATCTAGCGTAACCTACGAGCAGTACTTC. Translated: CASGSSVTYEQYF.

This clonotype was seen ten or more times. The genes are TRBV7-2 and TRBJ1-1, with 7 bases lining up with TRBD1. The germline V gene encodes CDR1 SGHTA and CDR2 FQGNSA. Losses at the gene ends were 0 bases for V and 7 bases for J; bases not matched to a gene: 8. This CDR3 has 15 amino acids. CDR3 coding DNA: TGTGCCAGCAGCTTAGCAGGGGGCGGGGGTCATGAAGCTTTCTTT. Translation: CASSLAGGGGHEAFF.

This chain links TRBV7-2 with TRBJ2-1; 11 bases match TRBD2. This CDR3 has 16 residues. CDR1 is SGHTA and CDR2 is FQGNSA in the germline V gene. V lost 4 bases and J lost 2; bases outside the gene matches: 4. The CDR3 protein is CASSWGLAATYNEQFF. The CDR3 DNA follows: TGTGCCAGCAGCTGGGGACTAGCGGCCACCTACAATGAGCAGTTCTTC.

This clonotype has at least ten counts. CDR3 DNA: TGTGCCAGCAGCTTCAGAAACGGTCAGCCCCAGCATTTT. Its translation: CASSFRNGQPQHF. The rearrangement uses TRBV7-2 and TRBJ1-5; D remains ambiguous. This CDR3 has 13 residues. V was shortened by 3 bases and J by 6 bases, with 9 bases between the two germline ends. Germline CDR1 reads SGHTA; CDR2 reads FQGNSA. The complete variable domain, with remaining parts taken from reference TRBV7-2 and TRBJ1-5, reads GAGVSQSPSNKVTEKGKDVELRCDPISGHTALYWYRQSLGQGLEFLIYFQGNSAPDKSGLPSDRFSAERTGGSVSTLTIQRTQQEDSAVYLCASSFRNGQPQHFGDGTRLSIL.

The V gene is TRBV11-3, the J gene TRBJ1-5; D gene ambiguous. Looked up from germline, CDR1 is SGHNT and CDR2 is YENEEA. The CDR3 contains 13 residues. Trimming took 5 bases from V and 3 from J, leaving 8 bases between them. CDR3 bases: TGTGCCAGCAGCGCCGACTTCAATCAGCCCCAGCATTTT. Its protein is CASSADFNQPQHF.

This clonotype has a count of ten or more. The CDR3 reads CASSQDLGGEQYF. The CDR3 bases are TGCGCCAGCAGTCAGGATTTAGGAGGCGAGCAGTACTTC. The J gene is TRBJ2-7, the V gene TRBV4-1; possibly TRBD2 for D (5 bases). The CDR3 has 13 residues. The V gene's germline CDR1 is MGHRA and CDR2 YSYEKL. V was clipped by 6 bases and J by 6 bases, with 15 bases between them.

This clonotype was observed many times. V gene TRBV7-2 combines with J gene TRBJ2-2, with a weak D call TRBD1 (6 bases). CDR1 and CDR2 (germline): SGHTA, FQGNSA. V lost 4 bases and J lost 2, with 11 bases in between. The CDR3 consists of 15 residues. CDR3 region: CASSWGQFNTGELFF. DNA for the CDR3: TGTGCCAGCAGCTGGGGACAATTTAACACCGGGGAGCTGTTTTTT.

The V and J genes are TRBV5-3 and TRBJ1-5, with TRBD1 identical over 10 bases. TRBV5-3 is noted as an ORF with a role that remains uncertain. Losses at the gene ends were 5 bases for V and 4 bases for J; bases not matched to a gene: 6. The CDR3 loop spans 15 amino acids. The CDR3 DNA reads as TGTGCCAGAAGTTATGGACAGGGGGATAATCAGCCCCAGCATTTT. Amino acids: CARSYGQGDNQPQHF.

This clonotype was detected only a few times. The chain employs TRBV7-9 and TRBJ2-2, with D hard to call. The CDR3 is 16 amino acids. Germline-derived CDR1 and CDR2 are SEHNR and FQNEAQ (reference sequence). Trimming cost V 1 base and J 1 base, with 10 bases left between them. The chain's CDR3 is CASSLGDPVNTGELFF. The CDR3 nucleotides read TGTGCCAGCAGCTTAGGGGATCCGGTGAACACCGGGGAGCTGTTTTTT.

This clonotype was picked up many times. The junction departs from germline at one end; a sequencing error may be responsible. CDR3 sequence reads: CASTLAASRDTQYF. The CDR3 DNA reads TGTGCCAGCACCTTAGCGGCCTCAAGGGATACGCAGTATTTT. V gene TRBV7-2 combines with J gene TRBJ2-3; TRBD2 is a possible D gene (6 bases). Germline loops: CDR1 SGHTA, CDR2 FQGNSA. The CDR3 is 14 amino acids.

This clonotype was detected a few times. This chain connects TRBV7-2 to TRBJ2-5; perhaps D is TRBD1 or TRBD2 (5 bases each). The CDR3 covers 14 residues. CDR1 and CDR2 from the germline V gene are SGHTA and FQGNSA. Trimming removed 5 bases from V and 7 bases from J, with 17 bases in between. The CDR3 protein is CASSPTGGRGTQYF. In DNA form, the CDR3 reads TGTGCCAGCAGCCCTACAGGAGGCCGAGGGACCCAGTACTTC.

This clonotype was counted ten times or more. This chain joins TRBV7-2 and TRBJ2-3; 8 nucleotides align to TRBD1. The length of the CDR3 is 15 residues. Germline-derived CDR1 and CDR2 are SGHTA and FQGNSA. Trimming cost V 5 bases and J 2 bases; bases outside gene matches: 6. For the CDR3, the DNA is TGTGCCAGCAGCCCCGACAGGGGCCCCACAGATACGCAGTATTTT. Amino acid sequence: CASSPDRGPTDTQYF. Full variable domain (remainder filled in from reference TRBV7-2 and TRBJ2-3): GAGVSQSPSNKVTEKGKDVELRCDPISGHTALYWYRQSLGQGLEFLIYFQGNSAPDKSGLPSDRFSAERTGGSVSTLTIQRTQQEDSAVYLCASSPDRGPTDTQYFGPGTRLTVL.

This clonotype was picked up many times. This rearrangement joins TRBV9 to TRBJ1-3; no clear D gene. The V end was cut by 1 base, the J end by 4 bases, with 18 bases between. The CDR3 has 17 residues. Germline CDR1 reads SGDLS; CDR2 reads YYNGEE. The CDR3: CASSVKANDQLGNTIYF. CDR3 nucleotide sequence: TGTGCCAGCAGCGTAAAGGCTAATGATCAGCTCGGAAACACCATATATTTT.

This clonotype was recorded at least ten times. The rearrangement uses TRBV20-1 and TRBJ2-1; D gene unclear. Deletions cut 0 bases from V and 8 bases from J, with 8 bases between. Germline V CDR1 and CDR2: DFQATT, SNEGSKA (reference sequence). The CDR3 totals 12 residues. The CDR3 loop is CSARDNLYEQFF. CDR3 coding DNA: TGCAGTGCTAGAGATAACCTCTATGAGCAGTTCTTC.